The 19 T cell receptor beta chains listed next were all sequenced from one sample in a study of T-cell memory formation after mild COVID-19. MiXCR, applied by TCRdb to the 5' RACE reads, yields one record per CDR3 protein. The data hold approximately 490,000 distinct CDR3 sequences, with 20% observed a single time. The specimen sequenced was PBMCs or a T cell subset sorted from them (not recorded which). Receptors were obtained from an adult woman who had mild COVID-19 (a few samples of this study predate the infection). Cell type and time point are not known.

J is TRBJ1-1 and V is TRBV6-6; D possibly corresponds to TRBD1 (6 bases). This CDR3 comprises 17 residues. Germline-derived CDR1 and CDR2 are MNHNY and SVGAGI (reference sequence). V was cut by 0 bases and J by 0 bases, with 14 bases left in between. CDR3 in DNA: TGTGCCAGCAGTTACTCGGGACAACGGCCCATGAACACTGAAGCTTTCTTT. Amino acids: CASSYSGQRPMNTEAFF.

This clonotype was found a few times. The rearrangement joins TRBV19 to TRBJ2-5; D perhaps matches TRBD1 (6 bases). V lost 1 base to trimming and J lost 7 bases, with 16 bases between them. This CDR3 is built from 15 residues. In germline, CDR1 is LNHDA, CDR2 SQIVND (reference sequence). For the CDR3, the DNA is TGTGCCAGTAGTATAGGATTCGGGACATCGGGGACCCAGTACTTC. Amino acids: CASSIGFGTSGTQYF.

This clonotype was seen once. The chain joins TRBV14 to TRBJ1-4, with D unclear. Trimming removed 2 bases from V and 9 bases from J, with 7 bases in between. CDR1 SGHDN and CDR2 FVKESK come from the germline V gene. This CDR3 has 12 amino acids. CDR3 sequence: CASSQTVQKLFF. CDR3 nucleotides: TGTGCCAGCAGCCAAACGGTCCAAAAACTGTTTTTT.

For the CDR3, the DNA is TGCAGTGCTTTTCAACCCCCCGCTGGACAGCCTTTCTATGGCTACACCTTC. The encoded protein is CSAFQPPAGQPFYGYTF. The rearrangement links TRBV20-1 to TRBJ1-2, with D perhaps matching TRBD1 (6 bases). V was trimmed by 5 bases and J by 4 bases, leaving 26 bases between them. The CDR3 totals 17 residues. CDR1 and CDR2 (germline): DFQATT, SNEGSKA (reference sequence).

The rearrangement links TRBV5-1 to TRBJ2-7; TRBD1 agrees at 9 bases. J was trimmed by 3 bases and V by 4 bases; bases with no gene match: 8. The CDR3 spans 15 residues. The germline gives CDR1 SGHRS, CDR2 YFSETQ. The chain's CDR3 is CASSRSTGQGYEQYF. For the CDR3, the DNA is TGCGCCAGCAGCAGGTCTACGGGACAGGGCTACGAGCAGTACTTC.

This sequence joins TRBV20-1 and TRBJ2-7; no firm D call. Germline CDR1 reads DFQATT; CDR2 reads SNEGSKA (reference sequence). There are 14 residues in the CDR3. Trimming removed 5 bases from V and 3 bases from J, with 17 bases in between. The CDR3 spells CSARRSVENYEQYF. The CDR3 region has the DNA TGCAGTGCTCGACGAAGCGTGGAAAACTACGAGCAGTACTTC.

This clonotype was seen more than once but under ten times. The gene calls are TRBV4-1 and TRBJ1-1, with TRBD1 matching 10 bases. The CDR3 sequence is 15 residues long. Trimming at V came to 3 bases and at J to 4 bases, leaving 5 bases not matched to a gene. The germline V gene has CDR1 MGHRA and CDR2 YSYEKL. Written as DNA, the CDR3 is TGCGCCAGCAGCCATCGCGACAGGGGGCCCACTGAAGCTTTCTTT. Translated, it gives CASSHRDRGPTEAFF.

In DNA form, the CDR3 reads TGCGCCAGCAGCCAATTAGAGGCGGGAGGGTCCTACAATGAGCAGTTCTTC. Protein product: CASSQLEAGGSYNEQFF. The chain carries TRBV4-3 and TRBJ2-1; the match to TRBD2 covers 9 bases. Germline CDR1 and CDR2: LGHNA and YSLEER. J lost 1 base, V lost 2 bases, and 6 bases had no gene match. The CDR3 is made up of 17 amino acids.

J is TRBJ2-2 and V is TRBV19; D remains unclear. Between the trimmed V and J ends, which lost 4 bases and 5 bases, there was a span of 17 bases. This CDR3 comprises 16 residues. Germline CDR1 and CDR2: LNHDA and SQIVND (reference sequence). CDR3 DNA sequence: TGTGCCAGTAGTACCCAAGTCGGAGCCCCAACCGGGGAGCTGTTTTTT. Residues: CASSTQVGAPTGELFF.

This clonotype was seen only a few times. The gene calls are TRBV5-1 and TRBJ2-3, with a weak D call TRBD1 (6 bases). The CDR3 runs 14 residues. V dropped 4 bases and J dropped 5 bases, with 14 bases sitting between them. CDR1 SGHRS and CDR2 YFSETQ come from the germline V gene. The CDR3 DNA follows: TGCGCCAGCAGCGTCGGGGCAGGGGAAGATACGCAGTATTTT. It encodes CASSVGAGEDTQYF.

This clonotype showed up just a few times. The gene calls are TRBV7-8 and TRBJ1-5, with D possibly matching TRBD1 (5 bases). The CDR3 has 16 amino acids. Germline lookup yields CDR1 SGHVS and CDR2 FQNEAQ. Trimming took 1 base from V and 4 from J, leaving 14 bases between them. CDR3 sequence (DNA): TGTGCCAGCAGCTTAGGGAGGCTCGGGGGGAATCAGCCCCAGCATTTT. This gives the protein CASSLGRLGGNQPQHF.

This clonotype appeared many times. CDR3 residues: CASSPRTGNQPQHF. The CDR3 nucleotides are TGTGCCAGCAGTCCTCGGACAGGGAATCAGCCCCAGCATTTT. V is TRBV12-3 or TRBV12-4 and J is TRBJ1-5; TRBD1 matches 8 bases. The length of the CDR3 is 14 residues. After removal of 5 bases from V and 4 bases from J, the junction contained 4 bases not matched to a gene.

This clonotype was counted only a few times. The rearrangement links TRBV20-1 to TRBJ1-2; TRBD1 aligns across 10 bases. Trimming removed 5 bases from V and 6 bases from J; junction bases left unmatched: 12. Germline V gives CDR1 DFQATT, CDR2 SNEGSKA (reference sequence). The CDR3 extends over 15 amino acids. The CDR3 DNA follows: TGCAGTGCTCTCCCCCCCGGACAGGGGGTACATGGCTACACCTTC. Encoded protein: CSALPPGQGVHGYTF.

This clonotype was seen a few times. The chain carries TRBV10-3 and TRBJ2-1, with 9 bases matching TRBD2. CDR1 is ENHRY and CDR2 is SYGVKD in the germline V gene. V lost 6 bases, J lost 5 bases, and 11 bases stayed unmatched. The CDR3 covers 16 residues. CDR3 in amino acids: CAISEIVAGANNEQFF. The DNA of the CDR3 is TGTGCCATCAGCGAAATAGTAGCGGGGGCTAACAATGAGCAGTTCTTC.

Only a few counts were recorded for this clonotype. The V and J genes are TRBV3-1 and TRBJ2-3; the D gene is possibly TRBD1 (5 bases). This CDR3 comprises 13 residues. Germline V gene lookup returns CDR1 LGHDT and CDR2 YNNKEL (reference sequence). V was trimmed by 4 bases and J by 6 bases, leaving 11 bases between them. The DNA of the CDR3 is TGTGCCAGCAGCCGAATGACAGCGGATACGCAGTATTTT. This codes for CASSRMTADTQYF.

This chain uses TRBV20-1 with TRBJ2-7; no clear D. With 0 bases removed from V and 3 bases from J, the gap between germline ends came to 9 bases. CDR1 is DFQATT, CDR2 SNEGSKA, per germline (reference sequence). The CDR3 is 13 residues long. The CDR3 sequence: CSARDRMRYEQYF. CDR3 nucleotides: TGCAGTGCTAGAGATAGGATGCGCTACGAGCAGTACTTC.

This clonotype was seen only a few times. The rearrangement uses TRBV6-6 and TRBJ2-7, with D perhaps TRBD1 (6 bases). Germline V CDR1 and CDR2: MNHNY, SVGAGI (reference sequence). CDR3 length: 14 amino acids. Between the trimmed V and J ends, which lost 4 bases and 5 bases, there was a span of 15 bases. The CDR3 region is CASSSSGAGHEQYF. The DNA for the CDR3 is TGTGCCAGCAGTTCGTCAGGGGCCGGTCACGAGCAGTACTTC.

The rearrangement links TRBV19 to TRBJ2-3; 8 bases match TRBD2. J was trimmed by 5 bases and V by 7 bases; bases with no gene match: 11. The CDR3 loop spans 15 amino acids. From germline, CDR1 is LNHDA and CDR2 SQIVND (reference sequence). The CDR3 spells CASKNLAGYGDTQYF. In DNA, the CDR3 is TGTGCCAGTAAGAACCTAGCGGGTTATGGAGATACGCAGTATTTT.

The chain employs TRBV7-9 and TRBJ2-1, with D possibly being TRBD1 (5 bases). Trimming left V 5 bases short and J 7 bases short, with 12 bases between. Germline CDR1 reads SEHNR; CDR2 reads FQNEAQ (reference sequence). This CDR3 comprises 13 residues. CDR3 amino acids: CASSDRRANEQFF. The CDR3 bases are TGTGCCAGCAGCGACCGCAGGGCTAATGAGCAGTTCTTC.